This TCR beta chain was identified in a study of identical twins (dated by TCRdb to the mid-2010s). For the wider study: To test whether fetal clonotypes persist, the study used deep sequencing on TCR alpha and beta repertoires from monozygotic twins, unrelated adults of various ages, and cord blood. To rule out contamination, the twin experiments were replicated at different times with different library preparation protocols.

Every donor in the study was a healthy Caucasian. The twin cohort consisted of three pairs of female monozygotic twins, all aged roughly 18 to 30 years. Positive isolation kits from Invitrogen were used to isolate the CD4+ and CD8+ T cell populations. The study at large found these results: In beta out-of-frame sequences, excess twin sharing was weaker, because having fewer shared sequences lowered the signal-to-noise ratio. Compared with coincidental sharing between unrelated individuals, out-of-frame TCR alpha sequences shared between twins showed an excess of sequences with low generation probability. Abundant cord blood beta clonotypes carried fewer insertions; young adult naive repertoires showed a weaker similar trend, while memory repertoires showed none. Zero-insertion analyses could be partly confounded by invariant T cells such as MAIT and iNKT, though diverse VJ usage argued against such confounding for most clonotypes. Recombination models systematically underestimated out-of-frame TCR alpha sharing in monozygotic twins but agreed with sharing between unrelated individuals. Because the same donors could not be followed over many years, the conclusions relied on cross-sectional statistical analysis.

The CDR3, from cysteine to phenylalanine, totals 16 residues. The kept DNA is CDR3 alone, 48 bases in frame from the first base. CDR1 is given as LNHDA and CDR2 as SQIVND, both from the germline V gene (reference sequence). Trimming removed 8 bases from V and 8 bases from J; the gene matches leave 11 bases unexplained. About this clonotype itself: Its antigen is still unknown. Within one base of it there is no much larger clone, and no base qualities were kept.

Libraries came from 5' RACE. Sequencing took place on an Illumina HiSeq 2000. A universal primer binding site was added through template switching, and the final cDNA carried a unique molecular identifier so that TCR cDNA molecules could be counted accurately. First-strand cDNA for TCR alpha and beta chains was synthesized from specific primers in the conserved constant-segment region. To control for contamination, each cDNA library was double barcoded with a SMART-Mk sample barcode plus Illumina barcodes. Two successive PCR steps introduced TruSeq adapter sequences along with Illumina sample barcodes. The Illumina HiSeq platform was used with custom primers to sequence TCR alpha and beta cDNA libraries. The authors' pipeline ran thus. Raw reads were processed with MiGEC to extract unique molecular identifiers, and MiXCR was used to determine CDR3 positions. Recombination models were inferred per individual with the repgenHMM and IGoR tools using an EM algorithm. The analysis of shared clonotypes was done with the tcR package in R, with sharing normalized by the product of cloneset sizes. To study raw recombination free of thymic and clonal selection effects, out-of-frame nonproductive sequences were analyzed. Using fastp at Q25 and MiXCR, TCRdb reprocessed the public reads and kept productive beta chains. Rows with a matching CDR3 protein are joined into one entry that keeps the most common DNA and genes. The V and J calls were determined by TCRdb, not by the authors. The sample profile shows approximately 530,000 distinct CDR3 sequences; around 22% of them were found once. Clones ranked in the top ten supply about 0.5% of the sample.

In addition, the sample was reused for a study of yellow fever vaccine responses in identical twins. That second report states: According to the authors, in identical twins the way T cells responded to vaccination appeared partly convergent and partly personalized. The study precisely tracked vaccine-responding T cell clones in identical twins.

The source of this sequence is a woman under 30 in good health. The sample was CD4+ T cells sorted from blood. This chain is built from TRBV19 and TRBJ2-1; the junction holds 14 bases that match TRBD2. The nucleotide sequence reads as follows: TGTGCCAGTGACCCGGGACTAGCGGGGGTTATCGATGAGCAGTTCTTC. The translation is CASDPGLAGVIDEQFF.